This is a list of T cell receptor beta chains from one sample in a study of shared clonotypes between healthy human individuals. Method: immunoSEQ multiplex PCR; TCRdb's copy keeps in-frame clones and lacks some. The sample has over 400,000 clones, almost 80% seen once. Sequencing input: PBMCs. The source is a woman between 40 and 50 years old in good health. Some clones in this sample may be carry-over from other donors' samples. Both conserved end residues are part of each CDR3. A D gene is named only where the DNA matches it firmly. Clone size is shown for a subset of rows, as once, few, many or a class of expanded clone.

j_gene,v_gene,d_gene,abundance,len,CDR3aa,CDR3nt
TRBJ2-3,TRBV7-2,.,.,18,CASSLLEEGGRGTDTQYF,TGTGCCAGCAGCTTATTAGAGGAGGGCGGGCGTGGTACAGATACGCAGTATTTT
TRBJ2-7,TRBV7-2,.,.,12,CASSLVMGKQYF,TGTGCCAGCAGCTTAGTCATGGGGAAGCAGTACTTC
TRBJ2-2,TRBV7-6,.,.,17,CASSLAGGGPPPGELFF,TGTGCCAGCAGCTTAGCGGGGGGCGGGCCCCCCCCCGGGGAGCTGTTTTTT
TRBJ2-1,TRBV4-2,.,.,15,CASSQDQGSYNEQFF,TGTGCCAGCAGCCAAGATCAGGGCAGCTACAATGAGCAGTTCTTC
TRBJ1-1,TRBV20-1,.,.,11,CSAREILEAFF,TGCAGTGCTAGAGAGATCCTCGAAGCTTTCTTT
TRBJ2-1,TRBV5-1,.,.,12,CASSHNYNEQFF,TGCGCCAGCAGCCATAACTACAATGAGCAGTTCTTC
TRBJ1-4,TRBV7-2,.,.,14,CASSRIPGKEKLFF,TGTGCCAGCAGCCGGATCCCCGGGAAGGAAAAACTGTTTTTT
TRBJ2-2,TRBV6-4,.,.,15,CASSDSYGGTGELFF,TGTGCCAGCAGTGACAGCTACGGGGGCACCGGGGAGCTGTTTTTT
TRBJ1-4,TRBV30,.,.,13,CAWNRGSGEKLFF,TGTGCCTGGAACCGGGGGAGCGGTGAAAAACTGTTTTTT
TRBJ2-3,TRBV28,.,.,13,CASTELGTDTQYF,TGTGCCAGCACCGAACTAGGTACAGATACGCAGTATTTT
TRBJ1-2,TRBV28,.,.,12,CASWGGVVGYTF,TGTGCCAGCTGGGGGGGGGTGGTCGGCTACACCTTC
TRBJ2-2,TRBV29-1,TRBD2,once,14,CSVLNGRVGGELFF,TGCAGCGTTTTGAACGGGAGGGTAGGCGGGGAGCTGTTTTTT
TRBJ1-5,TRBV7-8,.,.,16,CASSSSGSRGNQPQHF,TGTGCCAGCAGCTCCTCTGGTTCCAGGGGCAATCAGCCCCAGCATTTT
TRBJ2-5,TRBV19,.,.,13,CASSLNYQETQYF,TGTGCCAGTAGTCTAAATTACCAAGAGACCCAGTACTTC
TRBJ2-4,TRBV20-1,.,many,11,CSAGHREIQYF,TGCAGTGCTGGGCATAGGGAGATTCAGTACTTC
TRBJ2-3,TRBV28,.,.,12,CASSSGVDTQYF,TGTGCCAGCAGTTCCGGGGTAGATACGCAGTATTTT
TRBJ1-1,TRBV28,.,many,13,CASTFLVSTEAFF,TGTGCCAGCACCTTTTTGGTGAGCACTGAAGCTTTCTTT
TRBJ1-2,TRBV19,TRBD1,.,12,CASRGTVYGYTF,TGTGCCAGTAGAGGGACAGTCTATGGCTACACCTTC
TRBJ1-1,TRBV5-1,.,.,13,CASSLGGNAEAFF,TGCGCCAGCAGCTTGGGAGGGAACGCTGAAGCTTTCTTT
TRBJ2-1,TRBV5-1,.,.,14,CASSLIRRQDEQFF,TGCGCCAGCAGCTTGATACGGAGGCAGGACGAGCAGTTCTTC
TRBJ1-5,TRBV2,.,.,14,CASSPAGGHQPQHF,TGTGCCAGCAGCCCCGCAGGCGGGCATCAGCCCCAGCATTTT
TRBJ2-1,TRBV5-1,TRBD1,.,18,CASFNGTGGFSTYNEQFF,TGCGCCAGCTTTAACGGGACAGGGGGTTTTAGTACCTACAATGAGCAGTTCTTC
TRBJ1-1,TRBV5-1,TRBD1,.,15,CASSLQGALPTEAFF,TGCGCCAGCAGCTTACAGGGGGCGCTCCCCACTGAAGCTTTCTTT
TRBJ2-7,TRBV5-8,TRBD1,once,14,CASSLDRGSYEQYF,TGTGCCAGCAGCCTGGACAGGGGTTCCTACGAGCAGTACTTC
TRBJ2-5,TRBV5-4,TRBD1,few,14,CASSWDSYQETQYF,TGTGCCAGCAGCTGGGACAGCTACCAAGAGACCCAGTACTTC
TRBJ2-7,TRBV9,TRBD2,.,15,CASSVGGLAGGKQYF,TGTGCCAGCAGCGTAGGGGGACTAGCGGGAGGAAAGCAGTACTTC
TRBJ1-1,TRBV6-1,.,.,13,CASLGWGPTEAFF,TGTGCCAGCTTGGGGTGGGGGCCCACTGAAGCTTTCTTT
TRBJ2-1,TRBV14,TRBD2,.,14,CASSRTSGRYEQFF,TGTGCCAGCAGCCGGACTAGCGGGAGGTATGAGCAGTTCTTC
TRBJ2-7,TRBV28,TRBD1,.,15,CASTPGTGVLYEQYF,TGTGCCAGCACCCCCGGGACAGGGGTTCTCTACGAGCAGTACTTC
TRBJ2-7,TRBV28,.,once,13,CASSLRQSYEQYF,TGTGCCAGCAGTTTGCGGCAGTCCTACGAGCAGTACTTC
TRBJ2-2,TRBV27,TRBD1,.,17,CASSLTAGTGGSGELFF,TGTGCCAGCAGTTTAACCGCCGGGACAGGGGGTTCCGGGGAGCTGTTTTTT
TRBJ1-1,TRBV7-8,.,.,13,CASSLDRDTEAFF,TGTGCCAGCAGCTTAGACAGGGACACTGAAGCTTTCTTT
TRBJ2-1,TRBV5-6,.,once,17,CASSDLGELLSYNEQFF,TGTGCCAGCAGCGACTTAGGGGAGTTACTCTCCTACAATGAGCAGTTCTTC
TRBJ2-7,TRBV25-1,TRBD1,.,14,CASVGTADSYEQYF,TGTGCCAGCGTCGGGACAGCAGACTCCTACGAGCAGTACTTC
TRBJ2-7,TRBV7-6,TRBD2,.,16,CASSLAEAAGVDEQYF,TGTGCCAGCAGCTTAGCGGAGGCTGCGGGAGTTGACGAGCAGTACTTC
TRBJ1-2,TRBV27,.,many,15,CASSLLGRNNYGYTF,TGTGCCAGCAGTTTATTGGGCAGAAACAACTATGGCTACACCTTC
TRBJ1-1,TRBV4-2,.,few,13,CASSQSGNTEAFF,TGTGCCAGCAGCCAATCCGGGAACACTGAAGCTTTCTTT
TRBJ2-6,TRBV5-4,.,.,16,CASSSGRYSGANVLTF,TGTGCCAGCAGCTCGGGACGGTACTCTGGGGCCAACGTCCTGACTTTC
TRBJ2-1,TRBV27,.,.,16,CASSLISGLNPHEQFF,TGTGCCAGCAGTTTAATCTCCGGACTAAATCCCCATGAGCAGTTCTTC
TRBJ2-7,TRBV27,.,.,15,CASSSSGLHSYEQYF,TGTGCCAGCAGTTCATCGGGACTCCACTCCTACGAGCAGTACTTC
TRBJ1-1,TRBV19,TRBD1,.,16,CASSIGTGVGDTEAFF,TGTGCCAGTAGTATAGGTACAGGGGTAGGGGACACTGAAGCTTTCTTT
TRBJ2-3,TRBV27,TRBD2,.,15,CASSLRLAGSDTQYF,TGTGCCAGCAGTTTACGACTAGCGGGGTCGGATACGCAGTATTTT
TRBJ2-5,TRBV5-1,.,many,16,CASSLGSQGSGETQYF,TGCGCCAGCAGCTTGGGATCACAGGGATCCGGAGAGACCCAGTACTTC
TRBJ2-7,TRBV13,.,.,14,CASSVQGETYEQYF,TGTGCCAGCAGCGTCCAGGGTGAAACCTACGAGCAGTACTTC
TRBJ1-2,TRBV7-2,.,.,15,CASSLAHEAPAGYTF,TGTGCCAGCAGCTTAGCGCATGAAGCCCCTGCTGGCTACACCTTC
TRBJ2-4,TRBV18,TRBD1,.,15,CASSPGTGAPNIQYF,TGTGCCAGCTCACCTGGTACAGGGGCTCCAAACATTCAGTACTTC
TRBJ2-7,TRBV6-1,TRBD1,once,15,CASSDPGQGLGEQYF,TGTGCCAGCAGTGATCCGGGACAGGGTCTAGGCGAGCAGTACTTC
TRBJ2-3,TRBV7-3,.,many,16,CASSLIGRTRGDTQYF,TGTGCCAGCAGCTTAATTGGCAGAACCCGGGGAGATACGCAGTATTTT
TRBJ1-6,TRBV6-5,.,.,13,CATRDRLNSPLHF,TGTGCCACGCGGGACCGACTTAATTCACCCCTCCACTTT
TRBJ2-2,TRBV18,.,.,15,CASSPGRALGGELFF,TGTGCCAGCTCACCTGGCAGGGCCCTCGGCGGGGAGCTGTTTTTT